These T cell receptor beta chains were read from a single sample in a study of T cell responses to AZD1222 COVID-19 vaccine. Measured with immunoSEQ multiplex PCR; TCRdb has only the in-frame clones, and not every one. The sample contains about 150,000 clones, 90% of which appear only once. Source: peripheral blood, taken 28 days after the second AZD1222 dose. The receptors stem from an adult who received the AZD1222 COVID-19 vaccine. Both conserved end residues are part of each CDR3. D genes are given only for firm matches. Not all rows give a size; the values are once, few, many and, for expanded clones, a class.

j_call: TRBJ2-5; d_call: -; clone_size: -; v_call: TRBV28; cdr3_length: 15; cdr3_nt: TGTGCCAGCAGTTCCCTGCGGGGGCGCGCCGAGACCCAGTACTTC; cdr3_aa: CASSSLRGRAETQYF
j_call: TRBJ1-5; d_call: -; clone_size: -; v_call: TRBV19; cdr3_length: 14; cdr3_nt: TGTGCCAGTCGTTTAGGGCACGAGAATCAGCCCCAGCATTTT; cdr3_aa: CASRLGHENQPQHF
j_call: TRBJ1-2; d_call: -; clone_size: -; v_call: TRBV20-1; cdr3_length: 13; cdr3_nt: TGCAGTGCTAGTCCAAGGGAAAGCCATGGCTACACCTTC; cdr3_aa: CSASPRESHGYTF
j_call: TRBJ2-3; d_call: -; clone_size: -; v_call: TRBV19; cdr3_length: 12; cdr3_nt: TGTGCCAGTAGTACCCGACAGGATACGCAGTATTTT; cdr3_aa: CASSTRQDTQYF
j_call: TRBJ2-7; d_call: -; clone_size: -; v_call: TRBV11-2; cdr3_length: 12; cdr3_nt: TGTGCCAGCAGCTTAGGTTGGAACGAGCAGTACTTC; cdr3_aa: CASSLGWNEQYF
j_call: TRBJ1-4; d_call: -; clone_size: -; v_call: TRBV7-8; cdr3_length: 14; cdr3_nt: TGTGCCAGCAGCACACAGGCAACTAATGAAAAACTGTTTTTT; cdr3_aa: CASSTQATNEKLFF
j_call: TRBJ2-3; d_call: TRBD2; clone_size: once; v_call: TRBV4-1; cdr3_length: 16; cdr3_nt: TGCGCCAGCAGCCAAGAACTAGCGCCTAGCACAGATACGCAGTATTTT; cdr3_aa: CASSQELAPSTDTQYF
j_call: TRBJ2-7; d_call: -; clone_size: -; v_call: TRBV5-1; cdr3_length: 14; cdr3_nt: TGCGCCAGCAGCTTGCTCGACACCGTCTACGAGCAGTACTTC; cdr3_aa: CASSLLDTVYEQYF
j_call: TRBJ2-7; d_call: -; clone_size: -; v_call: TRBV18; cdr3_length: 15; cdr3_nt: TGTGCCAGCTCACCAAGGCAGGGGGGCTGGTACGAGCAGTACTTC; cdr3_aa: CASSPRQGGWYEQYF
j_call: TRBJ1-1; d_call: -; clone_size: -; v_call: TRBV2; cdr3_length: 14; cdr3_nt: TGTGCCAGCAGTAGGGACACTAGGAACACTGAAGCTTTCTTT; cdr3_aa: CASSRDTRNTEAFF
j_call: TRBJ1-2; d_call: TRBD1; clone_size: -; v_call: TRBV3-1/TRBV3-2; cdr3_length: 15; cdr3_nt: TGTGCCAGCAGCCAAGATTCAGGGGGATTCTATGGCTACACCTTC; cdr3_aa: CASSQDSGGFYGYTF
j_call: TRBJ2-3; d_call: -; clone_size: -; v_call: TRBV9; cdr3_length: 15; cdr3_nt: TGTGCCAGCAGCGCGGAGGACACCTTGTCAGATACGCAGTATTTT; cdr3_aa: CASSAEDTLSDTQYF
j_call: TRBJ1-1; d_call: TRBD1; clone_size: -; v_call: TRBV9; cdr3_length: 15; cdr3_nt: TGTGCCAGCAGCGTAGTGCGGACAGGGTACACTGAAGCTTTCTTT; cdr3_aa: CASSVVRTGYTEAFF
j_call: TRBJ2-2; d_call: TRBD2; clone_size: -; v_call: TRBV9; cdr3_length: 16; cdr3_nt: TGTGCCAGCAGCGGATGGACTAGCGGGGGTACCGGGGAGCTGTTTTTT; cdr3_aa: CASSGWTSGGTGELFF
j_call: TRBJ1-5; d_call: -; clone_size: -; v_call: TRBV5-6; cdr3_length: 16; cdr3_nt: TGTGCCAGCAGCACCCGAGGCGCCCGGAGCAATCAGCCCCAGCATTTT; cdr3_aa: CASSTRGARSNQPQHF
j_call: TRBJ1-2; d_call: -; clone_size: once; v_call: TRBV5-1; cdr3_length: 13; cdr3_nt: TGCGCCAGCAGCTTGGACAGTTTCTATGGCTACACCTTC; cdr3_aa: CASSLDSFYGYTF